Listed below are T cell receptor beta chains from one sample, sequenced in a study of cytomegalovirus exposure and HLA in healthy donors. Generated by immunoSEQ multiplex PCR, the TCRdb table keeps only in-frame clones and is missing some. The data contain around 140,000 clones, 64% of them singletons. What was sequenced was PBMCs. The receptors shown here come from a woman aged 40-49 years in good health and CMV-seronegative. Each CDR3 is given with its conserved first and last residue. A D gene is named only where the DNA matches it firmly. A clone size is listed for some rows: how often the clone was seen (once, few, many), or a class if it is expanded.

cdr3_nt: TGTGCCAGCAGTTTAAGCCCGGAACAGTGGAACAGCACAGATACGCAGTATTTT
cdr3_aa: CASSLSPEQWNSTDTQYF
cdr3_length: 18
v_call: TRBV28
j_call: TRBJ2-3
clone_size: -
d_call: -

cdr3_nt: TGTGCCAGCAGCTCCCTGCCAGGCAATTCACCCCTCCACTTT
cdr3_aa: CASSSLPGNSPLHF
cdr3_length: 14
v_call: TRBV7-2
j_call: TRBJ1-6
clone_size: -
d_call: -

cdr3_nt: TGTGCCATCACTCGGGGGACAGGTCCTTACGAGCAGTACTTC
cdr3_aa: CAITRGTGPYEQYF
cdr3_length: 14
v_call: TRBV10-3
j_call: TRBJ2-7
clone_size: few
d_call: TRBD1

cdr3_nt: TGTGCTGCCGGCGGGGGAAGGTCTGAAGCTTTCTTT
cdr3_aa: CAAGGGRSEAFF
cdr3_length: 12
v_call: TRBV28
j_call: TRBJ1-1
clone_size: -
d_call: -

cdr3_nt: TGTGCCAGCGACCCACGGATGATAGGGGAACACAGATCCTATGGCTACACCTTC
cdr3_aa: CASDPRMIGEHRSYGYTF
cdr3_length: 18
v_call: TRBV25-1
j_call: TRBJ1-2
clone_size: few
d_call: -

cdr3_nt: TGCGCCAGCAGCCCCGAGGCCACAGGCGAGCAGTACTTC
cdr3_aa: CASSPEATGEQYF
cdr3_length: 13
v_call: TRBV5-1
j_call: TRBJ2-7
clone_size: -
d_call: -

cdr3_nt: TGTGCCAGCACCCCCTCCGGGACAGGGAGTTACAATGAGCAGTTCTTC
cdr3_aa: CASTPSGTGSYNEQFF
cdr3_length: 16
v_call: TRBV11-2
j_call: TRBJ2-1
clone_size: -
d_call: TRBD1

cdr3_nt: TGCGCCAGCAGCTCCGGGACAGGTCTGGTCACTGAAGCTTTCTTT
cdr3_aa: CASSSGTGLVTEAFF
cdr3_length: 15
v_call: TRBV5-1
j_call: TRBJ1-1
clone_size: -
d_call: TRBD1

cdr3_nt: TGTGCCAGCAGCTCAAGAGGGAGCAGCCAAGAGACCCAGTACTTC
cdr3_aa: CASSSRGSSQETQYF
cdr3_length: 15
v_call: TRBV7-2
j_call: TRBJ2-5
clone_size: -
d_call: -

cdr3_nt: TGTGCCTGGACCTTACCGGGAGTGAACACCGGGGAGCTGTTTTTT
cdr3_aa: CAWTLPGVNTGELFF
cdr3_length: 15
v_call: TRBV30
j_call: TRBJ2-2
clone_size: -
d_call: -

cdr3_nt: TGTGCCAGCAGCCAGGGTTCGGTAGCGGGGGTCTACAATGAGCAGTTCTTC
cdr3_aa: CASSQGSVAGVYNEQFF
cdr3_length: 17
v_call: TRBV5-8
j_call: TRBJ2-1
clone_size: -
d_call: TRBD2

cdr3_nt: TGCGCCAGCAGCTTCGCAGGGATCGGCACTGAAGCTTTCTTT
cdr3_aa: CASSFAGIGTEAFF
cdr3_length: 14
v_call: TRBV5-1
j_call: TRBJ1-1
clone_size: few
d_call: -

cdr3_nt: TGCAGCGTGGGAGATTTCAGGGGCGGGGAGACCCAGTACTTC
cdr3_aa: CSVGDFRGGETQYF
cdr3_length: 14
v_call: TRBV29-1
j_call: TRBJ2-5
clone_size: -
d_call: -

cdr3_nt: TGTGCCAGCAGCCGAAGGGGAAAGACAGGGACAACTCAAAAAGACATTCAGTACTTC
cdr3_aa: CASSRRGKTGTTQKDIQYF
cdr3_length: 19
v_call: TRBV7-2
j_call: TRBJ2-4
clone_size: -
d_call: TRBD1

cdr3_nt: TGTGCCAGCAGCACCGGGGGGGGGACCCAGCCCCAGCATTTT
cdr3_aa: CASSTGGGTQPQHF
cdr3_length: 14
v_call: TRBV7-9
j_call: TRBJ1-5
clone_size: few
d_call: -

cdr3_nt: TGTGCCAGCAGCTTGGGGACTAGCGGCTACACAGATACGCAGTATTTT
cdr3_aa: CASSLGTSGYTDTQYF
cdr3_length: 16
v_call: TRBV9
j_call: TRBJ2-3
clone_size: once
d_call: TRBD2